This TCR beta chain was retrieved from a study of T-cell memory formation after mild COVID-19. Looking at the study overall: Clustering of TCRs was largely donor specific.

From the 5' RACE reads, TCRdb called clonotypes with MiXCR, one entry per CDR3 protein. The sample records about 250,000 distinct CDR3 sequences, 18% being singletons. Germline V gene sequence: CDR1 SGHKS, CDR2 YYEKEE (reference sequence). V was trimmed by 0 bases and J by 6 bases, leaving 10 bases between them. CDR3 size: 15 residues. General study points: Second-wave clones peaking on day 37 lacked confirmed SARS-CoV-2 specificity.

As for this clonotype: The antigen is undetermined.

This clonotype was sampled from a man younger than 35 who had mild COVID-19 (a few samples of this study predate the infection). Cell type and time point are not known. The chain carries TRBV5-5 and TRBJ1-6; D remains ambiguous. Material: PBMCs or a T cell subset sorted from them (not recorded which). The CDR3 DNA is TGTGCCAGCAGCTTGGTCTTAGTTACTAATTCACCCCTCCACTTT. Its translation is CASSLVLVTNSPLHF.